This is a list of T cell receptor beta chains from one sample in a study of T cell changes during pregnancy in multiple sclerosis. Sequencing used immunoSEQ multiplex PCR; TCRdb keeps in-frame clones, though not all of them. The sample has tens of thousands of clones; 80% to 95% are singletons. The material was peripheral blood, obtained after pregnancy. The receptors come from a female donor in good health, enrolled as a control in a pregnancy study. CDR3s include the opening cysteine and the closing phenylalanine or tryptophan. Fields, in order: clone size, D gene, V gene, J gene, CDR3 DNA, CDR3 protein. The D gene is left open where the match is weak. Some rows mark clone size as missing; the rest say once, few, many or name a class of expanded clone.

abundance: NA; d_gene: TRBD1; v_gene: TRBV27; j_gene: TRBJ1-1; CDR3nt: TGTGCCAGCAGTTTAGGGACAGGGTTGTTCATGAACACTGAAGCTTTCTTT; CDR3aa: CASSLGTGLFMNTEAFF
abundance: NA; d_gene: TRBD1; v_gene: TRBV7-8; j_gene: TRBJ1-1; CDR3nt: TGTGCCAGCAGCCCCACCCCCTCGGGACAGAGTTCGGGCACTGAAGCTTTCTTT; CDR3aa: CASSPTPSGQSSGTEAFF
abundance: NA; d_gene: NA; v_gene: TRBV5-1; j_gene: TRBJ1-1; CDR3nt: TGCGCCAGCAGCTCGGGACATACCACTGAAGCTTTCTTT; CDR3aa: CASSSGHTTEAFF
abundance: NA; d_gene: NA; v_gene: TRBV18; j_gene: TRBJ1-5; CDR3nt: TGTGCCAGCTCACCTCGACAGGGCAATCAGCCCCAGCATTTT; CDR3aa: CASSPRQGNQPQHF
abundance: NA; d_gene: NA; v_gene: TRBV5-5; j_gene: TRBJ2-2; CDR3nt: TGTGCCAGCAGCCCCGGACAGCGGATGAACACCGGGGAGCTGTTTTTT; CDR3aa: CASSPGQRMNTGELFF
abundance: NA; d_gene: NA; v_gene: TRBV5-5; j_gene: TRBJ1-6; CDR3nt: TGTGCCAGCAGCTTGGAAGGAGGTGTTAATTCACCCCTCCACTTT; CDR3aa: CASSLEGGVNSPLHF
abundance: NA; d_gene: NA; v_gene: TRBV7-9; j_gene: TRBJ2-4; CDR3nt: TGTGCCGCCCAACTCGGGGACATTCAGTACTTC; CDR3aa: CAAQLGDIQYF
abundance: NA; d_gene: TRBD1; v_gene: TRBV18; j_gene: TRBJ2-7; CDR3nt: TGTGCCAGCTCACCACCGCCTGGGACAGCCTACGAGCAGTACTTC; CDR3aa: CASSPPPGTAYEQYF
abundance: NA; d_gene: NA; v_gene: TRBV6-5; j_gene: TRBJ2-7; CDR3nt: TGTGCCAGCAGTTACCGCGATTCCTACGAGCAGTACTTC; CDR3aa: CASSYRDSYEQYF
abundance: NA; d_gene: NA; v_gene: TRBV18; j_gene: TRBJ1-5; CDR3nt: TGTGCCAGCTCGTCAAGGACCGTAAGCCGGACTAATCAGCCCCAGCATTTT; CDR3aa: CASSSRTVSRTNQPQHF
abundance: NA; d_gene: TRBD1; v_gene: TRBV27; j_gene: TRBJ2-7; CDR3nt: TGTGCCAGCAGTCGCCGGGACAGCTCCTACGAGCAGTACTTC; CDR3aa: CASSRRDSSYEQYF
abundance: NA; d_gene: TRBD2; v_gene: TRBV13; j_gene: TRBJ2-7; CDR3nt: TGTGCCAGCAGGCCCCAGGGACTAGCGGGTTACGAGCAGTACTTC; CDR3aa: CASRPQGLAGYEQYF
abundance: NA; d_gene: NA; v_gene: TRBV11-2; j_gene: TRBJ2-1; CDR3nt: TGTGCCAGCAGCTTAGGGTACAGCTACAATGAGCAGTTCTTC; CDR3aa: CASSLGYSYNEQFF
abundance: NA; d_gene: NA; v_gene: TRBV27; j_gene: TRBJ1-1; CDR3nt: TGTGCCAGGAATCCAGGGACACGCATGAACACTGAAGCTTTCTTT; CDR3aa: CARNPGTRMNTEAFF
abundance: few; d_gene: NA; v_gene: TRBV2; j_gene: TRBJ2-1; CDR3nt: TGTGCCAGCAGTTACAGAGGGGGTGAGCAGTTCTTC; CDR3aa: CASSYRGGEQFF
abundance: NA; d_gene: TRBD1; v_gene: TRBV5-4; j_gene: TRBJ1-2; CDR3nt: TGTGCCAGCAGCGCGGACAGGGGATATGGCTACACCTTC; CDR3aa: CASSADRGYGYTF
abundance: once; d_gene: NA; v_gene: TRBV28; j_gene: TRBJ1-1; CDR3nt: TGTGCCAGCAGCACCCTACAGGGATCAGCTTTCTTT; CDR3aa: CASSTLQGSAFF
abundance: NA; d_gene: TRBD2; v_gene: TRBV25-1; j_gene: TRBJ2-1; CDR3nt: TGTGCCAGCAGTGAATTGGGGGGGACCAATGAGCAGTTCTTC; CDR3aa: CASSELGGTNEQFF
abundance: once; d_gene: TRBD2; v_gene: TRBV9; j_gene: TRBJ2-1; CDR3nt: TGTGCCAGCAGCGTCGAGCGGGGGGGCATCGGGGAGCAGTTCTTC; CDR3aa: CASSVERGGIGEQFF
abundance: NA; d_gene: TRBD1; v_gene: TRBV6-1; j_gene: TRBJ1-2; CDR3nt: TGTGCCAGCAGTGAAAGGACAGGGCAAGGCTACACCTTC; CDR3aa: CASSERTGQGYTF
abundance: NA; d_gene: TRBD2; v_gene: TRBV7-2; j_gene: TRBJ2-5; CDR3nt: TGTGCCAGCAGCCTTAGCGGGCGAGAGACCCAGTACTTC; CDR3aa: CASSLSGRETQYF
abundance: NA; d_gene: TRBD2; v_gene: TRBV7-8; j_gene: TRBJ2-7; CDR3nt: TGTGCCAGCAGCCCCTCTGCGGGAGGGGGCGAGCAGTACTTC; CDR3aa: CASSPSAGGGEQYF
abundance: NA; d_gene: TRBD2; v_gene: TRBV4-3; j_gene: TRBJ2-1; CDR3nt: TGCGCCAGCAGTCAAGATTTGGCTAGCGGGAGGGGTGAGCAGTTCTTC; CDR3aa: CASSQDLASGRGEQFF
abundance: NA; d_gene: NA; v_gene: TRBV28; j_gene: TRBJ1-2; CDR3nt: TGTGCCAGCAGACAGTCCCCTAACTATGGCTACACCTTC; CDR3aa: CASRQSPNYGYTF
abundance: NA; d_gene: NA; v_gene: TRBV11-3; j_gene: TRBJ2-7; CDR3nt: TGTGCCAGCAGCTTAGACGGCTACGAGCAGTACTTC; CDR3aa: CASSLDGYEQYF